This is a list of T cell receptor beta chains from one sample in a study of T cells in localized non-small cell lung cancer. The protocol was immunoSEQ multiplex PCR, while the TCRdb copy is restricted to in-frame clones and leaves out a portion. There are almost 35,000 clones in the sample; around 93% occur only once, and roughly 7.7% lies in the top ten. The sequenced sample was peripheral blood, obtained before any cancer treatment. The receptors shown here come from an older female donor with stage I lung adenocarcinoma. Each CDR3 is given with its conserved first and last residue.

TRBJ2-5,TRBV7-9,CASSFVRTGIGETQYF
TRBJ2-6,TRBV5-6,CASSLDGSGANVLTF
TRBJ2-3,TRBV6-5,CASSWTSGSIDTQYF
TRBJ1-1,TRBV2,CASRETANTEAFF
TRBJ2-5,TRBV18,CASSPVSSAGYQETQYF
TRBJ1-5,TRBV19,CASALAPSNQPQHF
TRBJ2-1,TRBV19,CASSVWAGLGNEQFF
TRBJ2-2,TRBV9,CASSPRTSGGDGELFF
TRBJ1-1,TRBV7-3,CASSLGPLNTEAFF
TRBJ1-1,TRBV9,CASSGDRAMNTEAFF
TRBJ2-3,TRBV30,CATASGGSTDTQYF
TRBJ2-1,TRBV10-3,CAISEHLDWLNNEQFF
TRBJ2-1,TRBV4-3,CASSQDMYGRSSYNEQFF
TRBJ2-3,TRBV6-5,CASRDTGGIDAQYF
TRBJ1-2,TRBV6-4,CASSDTSNNYGYTF
TRBJ1-3,TRBV19,CASSWGARGNTIYF
TRBJ2-3,TRBV4-3,CASSQRQALTDTQYF
TRBJ2-7,TRBV27,CASSLAGLSEQYF
TRBJ1-2,TRBV2,CASSEWQGAWGYTF
TRBJ1-4,TRBV15,CATSRERSWDEKLFF
TRBJ1-1,TRBV28,CASSPPGPQSTEAFF
TRBJ2-7,TRBV5-1,CASSSGQGSYEQYF
TRBJ1-5,TRBV18,CASSPRSQGDQPQHF
TRBJ1-5,TRBV27,CASSPLSGGNQPQHF
TRBJ2-1,TRBV6-5,CASTTGLAETNEQFF
TRBJ2-3,TRBV18,CASSPPGYTDTQYF
TRBJ1-5,TRBV14,CASSQGTPVRHRSRPQHF
TRBJ1-3,TRBV9,CASALGQGGGNTIYF
TRBJ1-1,TRBV19,CASSTGGQNTEAFF
TRBJ1-4,TRBV19,CASSSGRLGEKLFF
TRBJ1-2,TRBV9,CASSAFEATYGYTF
TRBJ1-3,TRBV5-1,CASSLGWERTGNTIYF
TRBJ1-4,TRBV5-4,CASTPGPTNEKLFF
TRBJ1-1,TRBV29-1,CSVEDRVTEAFF
TRBJ1-1,TRBV10-3,CANQTGARTEAFF
TRBJ2-5,TRBV4-3,CASSQDIGGETQYF
TRBJ2-2,TRBV4-3,CASSQELAQATGELFF
TRBJ1-2,TRBV10-2,CASSDGGRINYGYTF
TRBJ1-3,TRBV4-3,CASSQRDTIYF
TRBJ1-2,TRBV15,CATSRDYSNANYGYTF
TRBJ2-5,TRBV2,CASGGWNQETQYF
TRBJ2-6,TRBV2,CASSGSSNVLTF
TRBJ2-7,TRBV19,CASSPQGYYYEQYF
TRBJ2-2,TRBV10-1,CASSESGRSKGGELFF
TRBJ2-1,TRBV7-9,CASTFGAGVNNEQFF
TRBJ2-6,TRBV6-5,CASSSLTQRANVLTF
TRBJ2-1,TRBV7-9,CASSLGSWYNEQFF
TRBJ1-2,TRBV4-2,CASSQDWDANYGYTF
TRBJ2-5,TRBV10-3,CAISEDGPYQETQYF
TRBJ2-1,TRBV7-9,CASSFSGNEQFF